These 18 T cell receptor beta chains were all obtained from the same sample, sequenced in a study of cytomegalovirus exposure and HLA in healthy donors. In the PCR, 60 Vbeta and 13 Jbeta primers were used. Produced via immunoSEQ multiplex PCR; TCRdb's table is partial and in-frame only. The sample lists some 170,000 clones; over 65% were seen once. Material: PBMCs. These receptors came from a man younger than 35 in good health and CMV-seropositive.

This rearrangement joins TRBV28 to TRBJ1-1; weak D call: TRBD1 (5 bases). The CDR3 contains 14 residues. The V and J ends lost 0 bases and 5 bases respectively, with 10 bases between them. Germline V lookup: CDR1 MDHEN, CDR2 SYDVKM. DNA for the CDR3: TGTGCCAGCAGTTTATGGGGGGGGAGGACTGAAGCTTTCTTT. Its protein product is CASSLWGGRTEAFF.

Of note for this clone: Other DNA sequences from this sample encode an identical CDR3 as well. V usage is TRBV6-5 and J usage is TRBJ1-1, with D tentatively TRBD1 (5 bases). CDR3 length: 15 residues. Trimming pared 0 bases from V and 0 bases from J, leaving 8 bases between. Germline-derived CDR1 and CDR2 are MNHEY and SVGAGI. The CDR3 DNA is TGTGCCAGCAGTTACTCGGGGGGGTTGAACACTGAAGCTTTCTTT. Its translation is CASSYSGGLNTEAFF.

This clone was found a few times. The J gene is TRBJ1-1, the V gene TRBV19, with unresolved D. The CDR3 totals 13 residues. Between the trimmed V and J ends, which lost 8 bases and 0 bases, there was a span of 10 bases. Germline values: CDR1 LNHDA, CDR2 SQIVND (reference sequence). CDR3 protein: CASRRSVNTEAFF. CDR3 DNA: TGTGCCAGTCGGAGGTCTGTGAACACTGAAGCTTTCTTT.

This clone was counted a few times. The chain combines TRBV19 with TRBJ1-2; 11 positions match TRBD1. Germline V CDR1 and CDR2: LNHDA, SQIVND (reference sequence). This CDR3 has 14 residues. V lost 6 bases, J lost 4 bases, and 4 bases stayed unmatched. In nucleotides, the CDR3 is TGTGCCAGTAGGCGGACAGGGGGCGCCTATGGCTACACCTTC. Its translation is CASRRTGGAYGYTF.

This clone was found a few times. This chain joins TRBV6-1 and TRBJ2-6; D remains ambiguous. The CDR3 extends over 15 amino acids. V was pared by 6 bases and J by 0 bases, with 9 bases between. The germline CDR1 and CDR2 sequences are MNHNS and SASEGT. CDR3 protein: CASRIHISGANVLTF. The CDR3 coding sequence is TGTGCCAGCAGAATCCACATCTCTGGGGCCAACGTCCTGACTTTC.

The gene calls are TRBV5-1 and TRBJ1-2; no clear D. The V and J ends lost 4 bases and 8 bases respectively, with 21 bases between them. Germline V CDR1 and CDR2: SGHRS, YFSETQ. This CDR3 comprises 15 residues. The CDR3 bases are TGCGCCAGCAGCCTGGAACTTTCGAAGAGAGGGGGCTACACCTTC. Translation gives CASSLELSKRGGYTF. The entire variable domain, with the rest obtained from reference TRBV5-1 and TRBJ1-2, is as follows: KAGVTQTPRYLIKTRGQQVTLSCSPISGHRSVSWYQQTPGQGLQFLFEYFSETQRNKGNFPGRFSGRQFSNSRSEMNVSTLELGDSALYLCASSLELSKRGGYTFGSGTRLTVV.

This chain uses TRBV19 with TRBJ2-1; D unclear. Germline CDR1 LNHDA, CDR2 SQIVND (reference sequence). V was shortened by 1 base and J by 8 bases, with 3 bases between the two germline ends. CDR3 length: 11 amino acids. In nucleotides, the CDR3 is TGTGCCAGTAGTATAGCGTATGAGCAGTTCTTC. As protein: CASSIAYEQFF.

This chain connects TRBV29-1 to TRBJ2-5, with 8 nucleotides matching TRBD2. Germline V gene lookup returns CDR1 SQVTM and CDR2 ANQGSEA. CDR3 length: 16 amino acids. The ends lost 3 bases at V and 5 bases at J; junction bases unmatched: 14. CDR3: CSVEVAGGGLSETQYF. The CDR3, as DNA: TGCAGCGTTGAGGTCGCCGGGGGGGGTCTAAGCGAGACCCAGTACTTC.

The V gene is TRBV15, the J gene TRBJ2-3; TRBD2 might be the D (6 bases). V was shortened by 4 bases and J by 2 bases, with 13 bases between the two germline ends. The CDR3 is made up of 15 amino acids. The V gene's germline CDR1 is LNHNV and CDR2 YYDKDF (reference sequence). CDR3 in amino acids: CATSIRTKYTDTQYF. The CDR3 DNA is TGTGCCACCAGCATACGGACTAAATACACAGATACGCAGTATTTT.

This clone turned up a few times. In DNA form, the CDR3 reads TGTGCCAGCAGCACCTCCTTAGGGATCCCCCGGGACCAGCATTTT. The encoded protein is CASSTSLGIPRDQHF. The V call is TRBV27, the J call TRBJ1-5; no definite D call. Between the trimmed V and J ends, which lost 6 bases and 12 bases, there was a span of 24 bases. This CDR3 comprises 15 residues. Per the germline V gene, CDR1 is MNHEY and CDR2 is SMNVEV (reference sequence).

This clone was seen only a few times. V usage is TRBV28 and J usage is TRBJ1-6; D is uncertain. Germline V CDR1 and CDR2: MDHEN, SYDVKM. The CDR3 is made up of 16 amino acids. With 4 bases removed from V and 0 bases from J, the gap between germline ends came to 10 bases. In nucleotides, the CDR3 is TGTGCCAGCAGTTATCCGACGGGCTCCTATAATTCACCCCTCCACTTT. This gives the protein CASSYPTGSYNSPLHF.

The chain carries TRBV5-4 and TRBJ1-1, with TRBD1 identical over 11 bases. Germline lookup yields CDR1 SGHNT and CDR2 YYREEE (reference sequence). V dropped 1 base and J dropped 4; count of bases not matched to a gene: 6. The CDR3 is made up of 16 amino acids. The CDR3 reads CASSLSGQGAITEAFF. CDR3 in DNA: TGTGCCAGCAGCTTGAGCGGACAGGGGGCGATCACTGAAGCTTTCTTT.

The chain carries TRBV28 and TRBJ2-3, with D tentatively TRBD1 (5 bases). Trimming took off 5 bases at V and 4 bases at J, with 10 bases between the two ends. The CDR3 has 13 amino acids. CDR1 and CDR2 from the germline V gene are MDHEN and SYDVKM. This CDR3 is CASSQQDADTQYF. The CDR3 DNA reads as TGTGCCAGCAGTCAACAGGACGCAGATACGCAGTATTTT.

The CDR3 spells CASRLSNTGELFF. DNA for the CDR3: TGTGCCAGCCGCCTATCGAACACCGGGGAGCTGTTTTTT. The chain uses TRBV5-4 and TRBJ2-2; D is ambiguous. The CDR3 length is 13 residues. The germline gives CDR1 SGHNT, CDR2 YYREEE (reference sequence). V lost 7 bases and J lost 0, with 7 bases in between. Full variable domain (outside the CDR3, taken from reference TRBV5-4 and TRBJ2-2): ETGVTQSPTHLIKTRGQQVTLRCSSQSGHNTVSWYQQALGQGPQFIFQYYREEENGRGNFPPRFSGLQFPNYSSELNVNALELDDSALYLCASRLSNTGELFFGEGSRLTVL.

The chain carries TRBV10-3 and TRBJ1-2; 7 bases map to TRBD1. The CDR3 totals 15 residues. The germline CDR1 and CDR2 sequences are ENHRY and SYGVKD. V shed 0 bases, J shed 5 bases, and the junction held 6 bases outside the gene matches. The CDR3 bases are TGTGCCATCAGTGAGTCAGCAGACAGGGTTTATGGCTACACCTTC. This gives the protein CAISESADRVYGYTF.

This clone was detected only a few times. Written as DNA, the CDR3 is TGTGCCAGCAGCTTAGCAACAGGGGGCGGAGAAAAACTGTTTTTT. Its protein is CASSLATGGGEKLFF. The chain employs TRBV7-9 and TRBJ1-4; 9 nucleotides line up with TRBD1. CDR3 length: 15 amino acids. V lost 0 bases, J lost 8 bases, and 4 bases stayed unmatched. The germline V gene encodes CDR1 SEHNR and CDR2 FQNEAQ (reference sequence).

The CDR3 region is CASSLGATGLSQETQYF. CDR3 DNA: TGCGCCAGCAGCTTGGGGGCTACAGGGCTAAGCCAAGAGACCCAGTACTTC. The chain couples TRBV5-1 to TRBJ2-5, with D possibly matching TRBD1 (6 bases). The CDR3 sequence is 17 residues long. Trimming pared 0 bases from V and 1 base from J, leaving 16 bases between. Germline V lookup: CDR1 SGHRS, CDR2 YFSETQ.

The chain joins TRBV6-1 to TRBJ2-5, with 11 bases matching TRBD2. V shed 3 bases, J shed 5 bases, and the junction held 2 bases outside the gene matches. CDR1 and CDR2 from the germline V gene are MNHNS and SASEGT. The CDR3 runs to 14 residues. Here the CDR3 reads CASSELAGGETQYF. In DNA, the CDR3 is TGTGCCAGCAGTGAGTTAGCGGGAGGGGAGACCCAGTACTTC.